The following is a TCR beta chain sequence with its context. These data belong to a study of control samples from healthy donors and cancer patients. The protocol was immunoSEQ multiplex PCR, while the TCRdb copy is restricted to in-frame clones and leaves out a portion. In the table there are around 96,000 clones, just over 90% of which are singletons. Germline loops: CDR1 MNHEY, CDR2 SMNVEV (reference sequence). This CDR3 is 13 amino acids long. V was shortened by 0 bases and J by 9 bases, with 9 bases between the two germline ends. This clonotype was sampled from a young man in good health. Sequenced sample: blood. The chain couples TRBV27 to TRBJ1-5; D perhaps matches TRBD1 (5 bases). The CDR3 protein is CASSLSAGRPQHF. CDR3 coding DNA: TGTGCCAGCAGTTTATCCGCAGGGCGGCCCCAGCATTTT.